The clone carrying this TCR beta chain was counted many times. Its antigen is still unknown. Authors' processing steps: The distant-metastasis classifier for papillary thyroid cancer was built from CDR3 differences across clinicopathological groups. TCRdb re-processed the PCR reads through MiXCR. In this record, the V and J calls reflect TCRdb's handling and not the investigators' own analysis. The table has tens of thousands of clones, 10% to 15% seen once. The record originates from a study of metastatic and nonmetastatic thyroid tumors. In the study overall: Repertoires were compared across blood and tumor or nodule tissue from malignant and benign thyroid patients. Study-wide findings and caveats: When malignant thyroid tumors were compared with benign nodules, TCR beta diversity was reportedly significantly higher in the malignant tumors. This held in both blood and tumor samples.

All patients reached thyroid surgery having received no treatment beforehand. Per the germline V gene, CDR1 is SGHDN and CDR2 is FVKESK. With 1 base removed from V and 4 bases from J, the gap between germline ends came to 13 bases. The CDR3 length is 15 residues. The sequence was obtained from a female donor with papillary thyroid cancer or a benign thyroid nodule (not recorded which). Some clones in this sample may be carry-over from other donors' samples. The rearrangement joins TRBV14 to TRBJ1-1, with a weak D call TRBD1 (5 bases). The specimen was blood. CDR3 coding DNA: TGTGCCAGCAGCCAAGTGAGGGGATTTGGCACTGAAGCTTTCTTT. Translating it yields CASSQVRGFGTEAFF.